This T cell receptor beta chain was documented in a study of T-cell reconstitution after alpha-beta-depleted transplantation in children (dated by TCRdb to the mid-2010s). At the level of the whole study: The study quantitatively tracked T-cell immune reconstitution after TCRalphabeta/CD19-depleted allogeneic hematopoietic cell transplantation in children using TCR repertoire profiling. The research as a whole found: The apparently early recovery of alphabetaT-cell counts about two months after transplant reportedly depended on only several hundred rapidly expanded clones that came from non-depleted graft cells. Over the following months the frequencies of hyperexpanded clones went down, and after one year T-cell counts and TCRbeta diversity were mostly credited to newly produced T cells. The high TCRbeta diversity at day 60 in some patients was ascribed to recipient T cells and intrathymic progenitors that had survived conditioning.

Library preparation used PCR. The sequencer listed for this sample is Illumina HiSeq 2500. TCR library preparation used molecular barcoding, with unique molecular identifiers applied to normalize quantification of the TCRbeta repertoire. TCRdb's own reprocessing of the public reads used fastp at Q25 and MiXCR and kept productive beta chains. Every CDR3 protein is listed once, alongside the most common genes and DNA of its rows. Within this sample are 500,000 to 650,000 distinct CDR3 sequences, with more than 9.5% of them counted one time only. The top ten hold about 15% of the sample. Turning to this clonotype: The specificity of this receptor is unknown. No base qualities exist here, and no much larger clone lies one base off it.

The sample's treatment or condition label, in plain terms: allogeneic hematopoietic cell transplantation with graft depleted of TCRalphabeta T cells and CD19 B cells. The children who served as transplant recipients had been given grafts of TCRalphabeta/CD19-depleted allogeneic hematopoietic cells. Compared with germline, V lacks 5 bases and J lacks 8 bases; bases without a gene match: 7. CDR1 and CDR2, per the germline V gene, are MGHDK and SYGVNS. The CDR3 spans 15 residues, from the cysteine through the phenylalanine. Just the 45-base CDR3 DNA is kept, in frame starting at base 1. The rearranged chain carries TRBV25-1 and TRBJ2-1, and 12 bases in between align with TRBD2. Sequences were derived from PBMCs, mostly from graft donor cells, sampled 180 days after TCRalphabeta/CD19-depleted stem cell transplant. The TCR originated in a female patient aged 2 to 10 who had a stem cell transplant for aplastic anemia, so the T cells may come from the graft donor. Here the CDR3 is given as CASSQTSGSIDEQFF. The DNA reads as follows: TGTGCCAGCAGTCAGACTAGCGGGAGTATCGATGAGCAGTTCTTC.